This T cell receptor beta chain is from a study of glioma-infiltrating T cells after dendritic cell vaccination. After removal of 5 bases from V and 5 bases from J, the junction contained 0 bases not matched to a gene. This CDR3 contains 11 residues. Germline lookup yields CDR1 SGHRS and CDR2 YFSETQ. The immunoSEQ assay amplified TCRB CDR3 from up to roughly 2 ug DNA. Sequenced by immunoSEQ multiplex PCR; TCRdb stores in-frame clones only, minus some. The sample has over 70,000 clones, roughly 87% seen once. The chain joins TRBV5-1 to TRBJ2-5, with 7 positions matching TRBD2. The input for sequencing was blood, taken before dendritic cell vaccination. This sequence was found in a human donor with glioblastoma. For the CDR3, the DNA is TGCGCCAGCAGGCGGGAGGAGACCCAGTACTTC. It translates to CASRREETQYF.